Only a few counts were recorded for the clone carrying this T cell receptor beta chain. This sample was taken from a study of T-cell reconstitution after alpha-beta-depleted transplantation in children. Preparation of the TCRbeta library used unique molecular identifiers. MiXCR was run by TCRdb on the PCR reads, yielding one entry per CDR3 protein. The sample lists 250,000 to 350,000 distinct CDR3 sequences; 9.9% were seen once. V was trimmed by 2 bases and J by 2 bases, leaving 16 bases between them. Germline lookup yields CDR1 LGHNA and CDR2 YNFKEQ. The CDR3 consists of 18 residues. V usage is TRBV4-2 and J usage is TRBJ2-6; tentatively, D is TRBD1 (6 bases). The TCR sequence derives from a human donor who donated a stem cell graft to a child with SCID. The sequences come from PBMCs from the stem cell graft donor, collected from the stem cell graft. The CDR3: CASSQKRQENTGANVLTF. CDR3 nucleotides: TGTGCCAGCAGCCAAAAACGACAGGAAAATACTGGGGCCAACGTCCTGACTTTC.